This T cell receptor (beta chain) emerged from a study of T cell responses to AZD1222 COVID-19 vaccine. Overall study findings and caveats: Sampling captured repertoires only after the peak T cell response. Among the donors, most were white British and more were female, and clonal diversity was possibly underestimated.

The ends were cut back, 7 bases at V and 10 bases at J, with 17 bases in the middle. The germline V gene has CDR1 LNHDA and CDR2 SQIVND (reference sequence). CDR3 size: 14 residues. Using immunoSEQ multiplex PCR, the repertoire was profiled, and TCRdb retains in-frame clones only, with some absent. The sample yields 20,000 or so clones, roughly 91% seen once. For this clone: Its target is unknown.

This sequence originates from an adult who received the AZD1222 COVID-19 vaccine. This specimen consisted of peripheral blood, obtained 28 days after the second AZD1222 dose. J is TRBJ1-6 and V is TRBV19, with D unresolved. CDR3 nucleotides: TGTGCCAGTAATAGCCCGGGTTTCTACTCACCCCTCCACTTT. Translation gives CASNSPGFYSPLHF.